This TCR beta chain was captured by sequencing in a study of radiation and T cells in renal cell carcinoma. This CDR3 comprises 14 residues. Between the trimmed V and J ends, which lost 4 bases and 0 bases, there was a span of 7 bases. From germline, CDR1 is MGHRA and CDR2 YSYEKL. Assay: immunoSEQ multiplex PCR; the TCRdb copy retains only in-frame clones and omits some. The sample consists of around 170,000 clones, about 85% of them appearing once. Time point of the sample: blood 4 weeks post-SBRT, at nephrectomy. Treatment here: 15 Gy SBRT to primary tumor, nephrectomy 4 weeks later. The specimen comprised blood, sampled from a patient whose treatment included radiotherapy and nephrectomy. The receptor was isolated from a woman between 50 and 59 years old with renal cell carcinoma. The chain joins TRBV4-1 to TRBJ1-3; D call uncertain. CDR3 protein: CASSLQSSGNTIYF. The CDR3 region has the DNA TGCGCCAGCAGCCTGCAGAGCTCTGGAAACACCATATATTTT.